These 27 T cell receptor beta chains share one sample of origin, sequenced in a study of graft-versus-host responses after intestinal transplantation. No antigen has been identified for these receptors. The protocol was immunoSEQ multiplex PCR, while the TCRdb copy is restricted to in-frame clones and leaves out a portion. Counted here are some 130,000 clones, around nine tenths occurring once; the ten biggest clones make up roughly 0.16%. The sequencing here drew on unstimulated CD4+ T cells sorted from spleen or lymph node cells, taken before intestinal transplant. The receptor set was obtained from a human donor who received an intestinal transplant.

This clone has only a few counts. The DNA for the CDR3 is TGTGCCATCGCAGCTTCGAGGGGCGGCTACACCTTC. Its translation is CAIAASRGGYTF. The chain carries TRBV10-3 and TRBJ1-2; TRBD1 might be the D (5 bases). This CDR3 has 12 residues. Germline CDR1 and CDR2: ENHRY and SYGVKD. V lost 8 bases and J lost 8, with 15 bases in between.

The chain carries TRBV2 and TRBJ1-4; tentative D call: TRBD1 (6 bases). This CDR3 has 15 residues. Germline-derived CDR1 and CDR2 are SNHLY and FYNNEI. Deletions cut 6 bases from V and 1 base from J, with 12 bases between. The CDR3 protein is CASRGQRRTNEKLFF. The CDR3, as DNA: TGTGCCAGCAGAGGACAGAGACGAACTAATGAAAAACTGTTTTTT.

V is TRBV7-9 and J is TRBJ2-7; 7 bases are shared with TRBD1. CDR1 and CDR2 from the germline V gene are SEHNR and FQNEAQ (reference sequence). The CDR3 extends over 14 amino acids. Trimming cost V 5 bases and J 2 bases; bases outside gene matches: 6. The CDR3 region is CASSADRTTYEQYF. Here the CDR3 DNA reads TGTGCCAGCAGCGCGGACAGGACAACCTACGAGCAGTACTTC. The variable domain in full, completed from reference TRBV7-9 and TRBJ2-7, reads DTGVSQNPRHKITKRGQNVTFRCDPISEHNRLYWYRQTLGQGPEFLTYFQNEAQLEKSRLLSDRFSAERPKGSFSTLEIQRTEQGDSAMYLCASSADRTTYEQYFGPGTRLTVT.

The gene calls are TRBV19 and TRBJ1-5, with 7 bases identical to TRBD1. CDR1 and CDR2 from the germline V gene are LNHDA and SQIVND (reference sequence). The CDR3 loop spans 13 amino acids. Trimming at V came to 4 bases and at J to 9 bases, leaving 6 bases not matched to a gene. As DNA, the CDR3 is TGTGCCAGTAGTAAAACAGGGGATCTGCCCCAGCATTTT. Translating gives CASSKTGDLPQHF.

This clone has more than one count but fewer than ten. The V and J genes are TRBV7-9 and TRBJ2-3; TRBD2 might be the D (6 bases). There are 14 residues in the CDR3. CDR1 and CDR2 (germline): SEHNR, FQNEAQ (reference sequence). V dropped 1 base and J dropped 2 bases, with 7 bases sitting between them. The CDR3 coding sequence is TGTGCCAGCAGCTTAGGGGGACTCACAGATACGCAGTATTTT. This gives the protein CASSLGGLTDTQYF.

The chain joins TRBV7-9 to TRBJ1-2, with D possibly being TRBD1 (5 bases). Trimming stripped 2 bases from V and 0 bases from J, with 13 bases between. The CDR3 runs 16 residues. The germline gives CDR1 SEHNR, CDR2 FQNEAQ (reference sequence). The CDR3 here is CASSLMGGVSNYGYTF. In DNA form, the CDR3 reads TGTGCCAGCAGCTTAATGGGAGGGGTTTCTAACTATGGCTACACCTTC.

This chain uses TRBV11-2 with TRBJ1-1; TRBD1 might be the D (5 bases). CDR1 and CDR2 (germline): SGHAT, FQNNGV. V was clipped by 6 bases and J by 5 bases, with 16 bases between them. There are 14 residues in the CDR3. The CDR3 DNA is TGTGCCAGCAGGTTTGAGGTTGGGGGGACTGAAGCTTTCTTT. Its translation is CASRFEVGGTEAFF.

This chain connects TRBV5-1 to TRBJ1-2; D ambiguous. V was pared by 3 bases and J by 0 bases, with 9 bases between. Germline V gene data show CDR1 as SGHRS and CDR2 as YFSETQ. The CDR3 runs to 14 residues. The CDR3 DNA reads as TGCGCCAGCAGCTCCGTATCTACTAACTATGGCTACACCTTC. Protein product: CASSSVSTNYGYTF.

The V gene is TRBV30, the J gene TRBJ2-5, with D perhaps TRBD2 (6 bases). V was pared by 0 bases and J by 0 bases, with 11 bases between. CDR1 is GTSNPN and CDR2 is SVGIG in the germline V gene (reference sequence). The CDR3 is 15 amino acids. The CDR3 DNA sequence: TGTGCCTGGAGTGTGGGCGGAGGGTACCAAGAGACCCAGTACTTC. This codes for CAWSVGGGYQETQYF.

This chain links TRBV18 with TRBJ1-5; possibly TRBD1 for D (5 bases). The CDR3 has 15 residues. V was pared by 4 bases and J by 1 base, with 11 bases between. Germline lookup yields CDR1 KGHSH and CDR2 LQKENI. The CDR3 here is CASSRGARSNQPQHF. CDR3 DNA: TGTGCCAGCTCACGCGGGGCAAGAAGCAATCAGCCCCAGCATTTT.

V is TRBV6-5 and J is TRBJ1-5, with 8 bases matching TRBD1. The germline gives CDR1 MNHEY, CDR2 SVGAGI. This CDR3 spans 14 amino acids. The trim removed 5 bases at V and 5 bases at J, leaving 5 bases unmatched. CDR3 sequence: CASSRTGLYQPQHF. The CDR3 DNA sequence: TGTGCCAGCAGTCGGACAGGGCTCTATCAGCCCCAGCATTTT.

There are a few counts of this clone. The gene calls are TRBV6-6 and TRBJ1-1; 7 nucleotides align to TRBD1. J was trimmed by 4 bases and V by 2 bases; bases with no gene match: 4. The CDR3 loop spans 14 amino acids. Germline V lookup: CDR1 MNHNY, CDR2 SVGAGI (reference sequence). In nucleotides, the CDR3 is TGTGCCAGCAGTTACCTGACAGGGACCACTGAAGCTTTCTTT. It yields the protein CASSYLTGTTEAFF.

V and J are TRBV10-1 and TRBJ2-7, with D uncertain. Trimming left V 0 bases short and J 3 bases short, with 9 bases between. CDR1 and CDR2 from the germline V gene are WNHNN and SYGVQD (reference sequence). This CDR3 is built from 14 residues. Written as DNA, the CDR3 is TGCGCCAGCAGTGAGTCGATGCGTAGCTACGAGCAGTACTTC. Translating gives CASSESMRSYEQYF.

The J gene is TRBJ1-1, the V gene TRBV2; D ambiguous. The germline gives CDR1 SNHLY, CDR2 FYNNEI. The CDR3 covers 13 residues. V dropped 5 bases and J dropped 0 bases, with 7 bases sitting between them. CDR3 DNA: TGTGCCAGCAGTCTGGACCTGAACACTGAAGCTTTCTTT. Encoded protein: CASSLDLNTEAFF.

The gene calls are TRBV5-1 and TRBJ2-7; 7 bases fit TRBD1. V trimming: 4 bases; J trimming: 2 bases; junction bases outside the gene matches: 3. This CDR3 has 13 amino acids. Germline V gene sequence: CDR1 SGHRS, CDR2 YFSETQ. Here the CDR3 reads CASSPTGAYEQYF. The CDR3 DNA follows: TGCGCCAGCAGCCCAACAGGGGCCTACGAGCAGTACTTC.

The CDR3 sequence: CASSMGRQPQHF. The CDR3 nucleotides are TGTGCCAGTAGTATGGGTAGGCAGCCCCAGCATTTT. The chain employs TRBV19 and TRBJ1-5; the D is unclear. The CDR3 sequence is 12 residues long. Germline V gene data show CDR1 as LNHDA and CDR2 as SQIVND (reference sequence). V dropped 3 bases and J dropped 7 bases, with 7 bases sitting between them.

The chain couples TRBV5-4 to TRBJ2-5; the match to TRBD1 covers 9 bases. This CDR3 region has 15 residues. After removal of 4 bases from V and 2 bases from J, the junction contained 6 bases not matched to a gene. From germline, CDR1 is SGHNT and CDR2 YYREEE (reference sequence). The CDR3 is CASSIGTGLQETQYF. CDR3 nucleotides: TGTGCCAGCAGCATCGGGACAGGGCTTCAAGAGACCCAGTACTTC.

Only one count was recorded for this clone. The rearrangement uses TRBV7-9 and TRBJ2-5, with 10 bases aligning to TRBD1. This CDR3 has 15 residues. Germline V gene sequence: CDR1 SEHNR, CDR2 FQNEAQ (reference sequence). The V and J ends lost 4 bases and 0 bases, in that order; junction bases with no gene match: 2. The CDR3 sequence: CASSSGQGYQETQYF. CDR3 nucleotides: TGTGCCAGCAGCTCGGGACAGGGGTACCAAGAGACCCAGTACTTC. Based on the CDR3 plus reference TRBV7-9 and TRBJ2-5, the full variable domain is DTGVSQNPRHKITKRGQNVTFRCDPISEHNRLYWYRQTLGQGPEFLTYFQNEAQLEKSRLLSDRFSAERPKGSFSTLEIQRTEQGDSAMYLCASSSGQGYQETQYFGPGTRLLVL.

V usage is TRBV18 and J usage is TRBJ1-5; 9 bases are shared with TRBD1. Germline CDR1 and CDR2: KGHSH and LQKENI. The V and J ends lost 3 bases and 5 bases, in that order; junction bases with no gene match: 8. This CDR3 spans 16 amino acids. In nucleotides, the CDR3 is TGTGCCAGCTCACCGATTAAAGACAGGGGGGATCAGCCCCAGCATTTT. Its protein is CASSPIKDRGDQPQHF.

The DNA of the CDR3 is TGTGCCAGTAGTATAATGTCGGGACTAGCGGTCTATGAGCAGTTCTTC. It codes for CASSIMSGLAVYEQFF. The chain combines TRBV19 with TRBJ2-1, with 11 positions matching TRBD2. The J segment lost 8 bases and the V segment lost 2 bases, leaving 8 bases of the junction unmatched. CDR1 LNHDA and CDR2 SQIVND come from the germline V gene (reference sequence). This CDR3 is built from 16 residues.

The table lists this clone with a count of one. J is TRBJ1-4 and V is TRBV18, with a weak D call TRBD1 (5 bases). The CDR3 loop spans 15 amino acids. With 3 bases removed from V and 10 bases from J, the gap between germline ends came to 18 bases. Germline CDR1 is KGHSH and CDR2 is LQKENI. The CDR3 spells CASSPQEQASTKLFF. The CDR3 DNA reads TGTGCCAGCTCACCGCAAGAACAGGCATCAACAAAACTGTTTTTT.

CDR3 DNA sequence: TGTGCCAGCAGCGCCTGGACAGGGTCTGGAAACACCATATATTTT. Translated: CASSAWTGSGNTIYF. This chain uses TRBV9 with TRBJ1-3, with 8 bases that match TRBD1. V lost 3 bases, J lost 1 base, and 3 bases stayed unmatched. CDR1 is SGDLS, CDR2 YYNGEE, per germline. The CDR3 is 15 residues long. The full variable domain, completed using reference TRBV9 and TRBJ1-3, is DSGVTQTPKHLITATGQRVTLRCSPRSGDLSVYWYQQSLDQGLQFLIQYYNGEERAKGNILERFSAQQFPDLHSELNLSSLELGDSALYFCASSAWTGSGNTIYFGEGSWLTVV.

The CDR3 DNA follows: TGCGCCAGCAGCCAACCTGACAGGGGCGGTTCACCCCTCCACTTT. It yields the protein CASSQPDRGGSPLHF. This chain links TRBV4-1 with TRBJ1-6; 8 bases are shared with TRBD1. The CDR3 runs to 15 residues. Trimming removed 2 bases from V and 9 bases from J; junction bases left unmatched: 6. Germline loops: CDR1 MGHRA, CDR2 YSYEKL.

This chain connects TRBV7-9 to TRBJ1-4; maybe TRBD1 (6 bases). CDR1 SEHNR and CDR2 FQNEAQ come from the germline V gene (reference sequence). This CDR3 comprises 15 residues. V lost 5 bases, J lost 5 bases, and 15 bases lay in between. CDR3 sequence (DNA): TGTGCCAGCAGCAACAGACAGGTTCCGAATGAAAAACTGTTTTTT. As protein: CASSNRQVPNEKLFF.

V usage is TRBV7-2 and J usage is TRBJ1-6, with 7 nucleotides matching TRBD1. V was pared by 2 bases and J by 0 bases, with 7 bases of the junction left unmatched. Germline assignment: CDR1 SGHTA and CDR2 FQGNSA. The CDR3 sequence is 18 residues long. The DNA for the CDR3 is TGTGCCAGCAGCTTATCGGGACAGAAAAGCTCCTATAATTCACCCCTCCACTTT. Amino acids: CASSLSGQKSSYNSPLHF.

The V call is TRBV9, the J call TRBJ2-7, with unresolved D. The germline V and J ends were trimmed by 0 bases and 2 bases, with 18 bases remaining between them. From germline, CDR1 is SGDLS and CDR2 YYNGEE. The length of the CDR3 is 17 residues. The CDR3, as DNA: TGTGCCAGCAGCGTAGTTCTTGTAACCCCCTCCACCTACGAGCAGTACTTC. Its protein is CASSVVLVTPSTYEQYF.

The V gene is TRBV21-1, the J gene TRBJ2-3; the table calls TRBD1, which could not be checked here. TRBV21-1 is reported as a pseudogene. This CDR3 is 14 amino acids long. The CDR3 loop reads CASSKDRGVDTQYF. The CDR3 DNA reads as TGTGCCAGCAGCAAAGACAGGGGAGTAGATACGCAGTATTTT.